This T cell receptor (beta chain) is drawn from a study of radiotherapy plus CTLA-4 blockade in lung cancer. General study findings and limits: The authors reported that early blood T cell clone dynamics, with interferon-beta, best predicted response. Expansion in blood of tumor-derived TCR clones was seen after radiotherapy plus ipilimumab.

J lost 2 bases, V lost 4 bases, and 7 bases had no gene match. Germline V gene sequence: CDR1 LNHNV, CDR2 YYDKDF (reference sequence). This CDR3 has 16 residues. The data were produced by immunoSEQ multiplex PCR, yet TCRdb's version contains in-frame clones alone and is incomplete. The table includes about 95,000 clones, roughly four fifths detected once. About this clone: No antigen is known for it.

Focal radiation and CTLA-4 blockade (ipilimumab) were tested in chemo-refractory metastatic non-small-cell lung cancer patients. The receptor comes from a human donor with non-small cell lung cancer who had stable disease on radiotherapy plus ipilimumab. The sample here was peripheral blood, taken from a patient treated with radiotherapy plus ipilimumab. This chain joins TRBV15 and TRBJ2-4, with 8 bases that match TRBD1. The CDR3 nucleotides read TGTGCCACCAGCAACACAGGGGGAAATCCCAAAAACATTCAGTACTTC. Its protein is CATSNTGGNPKNIQYF.